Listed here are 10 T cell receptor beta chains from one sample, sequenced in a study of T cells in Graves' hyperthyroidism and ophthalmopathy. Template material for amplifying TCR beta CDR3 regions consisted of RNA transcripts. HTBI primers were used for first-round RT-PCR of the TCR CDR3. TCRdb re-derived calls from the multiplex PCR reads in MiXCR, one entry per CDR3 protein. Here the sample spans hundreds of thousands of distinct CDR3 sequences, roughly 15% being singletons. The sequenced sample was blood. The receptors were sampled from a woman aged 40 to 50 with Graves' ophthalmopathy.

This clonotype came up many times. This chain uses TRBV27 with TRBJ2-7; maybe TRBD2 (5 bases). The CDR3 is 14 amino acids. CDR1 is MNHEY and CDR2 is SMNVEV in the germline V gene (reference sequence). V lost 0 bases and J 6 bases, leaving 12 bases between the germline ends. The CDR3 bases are TGTGCCAGCAGTTTATCGTCGGTTGGAGGCGAGCAGTACTTC. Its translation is CASSLSSVGGEQYF.

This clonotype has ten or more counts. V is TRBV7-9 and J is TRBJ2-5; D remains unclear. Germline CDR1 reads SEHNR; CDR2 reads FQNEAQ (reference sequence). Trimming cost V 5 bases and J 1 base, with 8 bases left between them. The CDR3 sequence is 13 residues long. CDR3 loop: CASSGLSQETQYF. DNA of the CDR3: TGTGCCAGCAGCGGGCTGTCCCAAGAGACCCAGTACTTC.

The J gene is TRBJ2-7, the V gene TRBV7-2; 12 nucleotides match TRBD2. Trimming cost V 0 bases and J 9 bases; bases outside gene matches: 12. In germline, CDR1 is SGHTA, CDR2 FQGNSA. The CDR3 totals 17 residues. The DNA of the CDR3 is TGTGCCAGCAGCTTAGCGCTCGCGACTAGCGGGGGAGGGGGGCAGTACTTC. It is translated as CASSLALATSGGGGQYF.

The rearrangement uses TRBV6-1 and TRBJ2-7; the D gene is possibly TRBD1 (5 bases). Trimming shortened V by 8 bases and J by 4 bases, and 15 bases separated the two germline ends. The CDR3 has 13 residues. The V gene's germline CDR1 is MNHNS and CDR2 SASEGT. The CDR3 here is CASGATDGYEQYF. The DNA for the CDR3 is TGTGCCAGCGGGGCGACAGATGGATACGAGCAGTACTTC.

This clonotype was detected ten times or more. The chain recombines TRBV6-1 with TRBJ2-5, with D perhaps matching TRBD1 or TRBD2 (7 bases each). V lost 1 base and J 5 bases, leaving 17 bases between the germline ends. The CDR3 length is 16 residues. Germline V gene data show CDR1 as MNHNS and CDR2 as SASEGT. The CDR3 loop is CASSEVLGRGHETQYF. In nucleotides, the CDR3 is TGTGCCAGCAGTGAAGTTTTGGGGAGGGGGCATGAGACCCAGTACTTC.

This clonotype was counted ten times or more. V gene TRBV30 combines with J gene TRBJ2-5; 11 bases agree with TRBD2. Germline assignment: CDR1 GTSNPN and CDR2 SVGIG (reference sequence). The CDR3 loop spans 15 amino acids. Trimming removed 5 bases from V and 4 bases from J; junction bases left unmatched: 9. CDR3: CAWSGTTSGRETQYF. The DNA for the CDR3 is TGTGCCTGGTCCGGGACAACTAGCGGGAGAGAGACCCAGTACTTC. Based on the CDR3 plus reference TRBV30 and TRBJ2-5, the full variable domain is SQTIHQWPATLVQPVGSPLSLECTVEGTSNPNLYWYRQAAGRGLQLLFYSVGIGQISSEVPQNLSASRPQDRQFILSSKKLLLSDSGFYLCAWSGTTSGRETQYFGPGTRLLVL.

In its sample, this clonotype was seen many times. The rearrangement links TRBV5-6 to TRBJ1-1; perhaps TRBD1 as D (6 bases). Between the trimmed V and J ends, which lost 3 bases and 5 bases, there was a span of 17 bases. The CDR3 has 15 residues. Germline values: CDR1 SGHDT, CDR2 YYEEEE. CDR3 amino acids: CASSSSLTGWTEAFF. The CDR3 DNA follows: TGTGCCAGCAGCTCCTCGCTTACAGGGTGGACTGAAGCTTTCTTT.

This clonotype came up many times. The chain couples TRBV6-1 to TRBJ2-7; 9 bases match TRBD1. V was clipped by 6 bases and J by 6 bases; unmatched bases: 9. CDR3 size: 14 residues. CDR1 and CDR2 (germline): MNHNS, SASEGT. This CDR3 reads CASRDGQGISEQYF. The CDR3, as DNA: TGTGCCAGCAGGGACGGACAGGGGATCTCCGAGCAGTACTTC.

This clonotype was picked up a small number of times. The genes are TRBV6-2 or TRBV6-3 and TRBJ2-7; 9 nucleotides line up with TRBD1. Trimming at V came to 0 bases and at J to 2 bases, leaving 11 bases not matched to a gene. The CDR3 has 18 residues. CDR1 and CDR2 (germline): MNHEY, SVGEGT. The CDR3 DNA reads TGTGCCAGCAGTTACTCGAATTTCCGGACAGGGGTTGCCTACGAGCAGTACTTC. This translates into CASSYSNFRTGVAYEQYF.

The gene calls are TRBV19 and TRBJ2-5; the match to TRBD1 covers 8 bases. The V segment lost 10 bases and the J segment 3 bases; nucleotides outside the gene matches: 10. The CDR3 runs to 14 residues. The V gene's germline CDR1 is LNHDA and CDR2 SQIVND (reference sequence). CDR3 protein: CATKLPGQEETQYF. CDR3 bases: TGTGCCACCAAACTCCCGGGACAGGAAGAGACCCAGTACTTC.